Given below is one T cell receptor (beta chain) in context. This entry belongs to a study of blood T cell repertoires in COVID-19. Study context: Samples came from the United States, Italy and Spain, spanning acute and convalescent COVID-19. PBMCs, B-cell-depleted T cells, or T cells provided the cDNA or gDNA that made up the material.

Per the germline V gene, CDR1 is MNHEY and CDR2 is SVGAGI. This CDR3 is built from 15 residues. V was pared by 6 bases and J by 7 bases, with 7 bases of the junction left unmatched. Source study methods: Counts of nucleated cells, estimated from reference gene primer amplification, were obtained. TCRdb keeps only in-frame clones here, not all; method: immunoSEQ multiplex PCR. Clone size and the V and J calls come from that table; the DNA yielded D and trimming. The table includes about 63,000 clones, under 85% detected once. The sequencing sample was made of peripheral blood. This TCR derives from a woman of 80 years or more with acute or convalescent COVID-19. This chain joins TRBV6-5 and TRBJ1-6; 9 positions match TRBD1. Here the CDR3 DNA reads TGTGCCAGCAGCAGGGGACAGGGATACAATTCACCCCTCCACTTT. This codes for CASSRGQGYNSPLHF.